This TCR beta chain originates from a study of shared clonotypes between healthy human individuals. Terminally differentiated effector memory CD45RA+ cells were left out of the naive CD8 fraction, which was CD45RO-negative and positively selected for CCR7. Study conclusions and caveats: The diversity represented, both genetic and in exposure history, was limited by few donors. Naive subsets generally exceeded memory subsets in estimated richness.

As concerns this clone: The target antigen is unknown.

Profiling relied on immunoSEQ multiplex PCR, and the TCRdb table lists in-frame clones only, not all of them. The sample carries some 2,100,000 clones, 90% to 95% recorded once. Sequences were obtained from naive CD8+ T cells from PBMCs. This receptor was identified in a man younger than 35 in good health. Some clones in this sample may be carry-over from other donors' samples.

CDR3 residues: CASSVGTSGTLYEQYF. As DNA, the CDR3 is TGTGCCAGCAGCGTGGGGACTAGCGGGACACTTTACGAGCAGTACTTC. V gene TRBV9 combines with J gene TRBJ2-7, with 13 bases identical to TRBD2. The CDR3 sequence is 16 residues long. CDR1 and CDR2 from the germline V gene are SGDLS and YYNGEE. J lost 4 bases, V lost 2 bases, and 6 bases had no gene match.